This T cell receptor beta chain comes out of a study of cytomegalovirus exposure and HLA in healthy donors. Points from the study as a whole: CMV serostatus stood as the only immune exposure information on hand. A later analysis linked a missense DCLRE1C variant to TCR beta V- and J-gene trimming.

The primer mix had 60 Vbeta and 13 Jbeta primers. Method: immunoSEQ multiplex PCR; TCRdb's copy keeps in-frame clones and lacks some. The table lists roughly 160,000 clones, about 80% of them singletons. A single count supports this clone. Its antigen is currently unknown. Germline V gene data show CDR1 as LNHNV and CDR2 as YYDKDF (reference sequence). The CDR3 contains 14 residues. J was trimmed by 4 bases and V by 8 bases; bases with no gene match: 8. The chain joins TRBV15 to TRBJ1-1; 9 bases agree with TRBD1. Sequenced input: PBMCs. The TCR comes from a woman between 45 and 65 years old in good health and CMV-seronegative. In nucleotides, the CDR3 is TGTGCCACCGGGACAGGGACTTTCGGCACTGAAGCTTTCTTT. This translates into CATGTGTFGTEAFF.